This T cell receptor beta chain was recorded in a study of Graves' ophthalmopathy and Graves' hyperthyroidism. The table lists this clonotype with many counts. Being free of ophthalmopathy for 18 months of follow-up defined stable hyperthyroidism. Transcripts of RNA were the source for amplifying TCR beta CDR3 regions. HTBI primers were used in a first-round RT-PCR, which preceded a second-round multiplex PCR. TCRdb independently ran MiXCR on the multiplex PCR reads; one entry per CDR3 protein. The sample lists 400,000 or so distinct CDR3 sequences; 15% were seen once. The CDR3 has 14 residues. Germline loops: CDR1 MNHEY, CDR2 SMNVEV (reference sequence). The V end lost 2 bases, the J end lost 6 bases, and 11 bases lay between the germline ends.

The clonotype originates from a woman aged 18 to 35 with stable Graves' hyperthyroidism. The J gene is TRBJ1-5, the V gene TRBV27, with a weak D call TRBD1 (5 bases). The sequenced sample was peripheral blood. Here the CDR3 reads CASSLAGGIQPQHF. The CDR3 DNA follows: TGTGCCAGCAGTTTAGCGGGGGGGATTCAGCCCCAGCATTTT.